One T cell receptor (beta chain) is described in this entry. As yet, its antigen is unknown. The treatment was: oral pan-JAK inhibitor, 5-10 mg twice daily. The data were obtained in a study of CD8+ T cells in alopecia areata. Overall study context: Treatment of the treated patients consisted of oral tofacitinib, 5 to 10 mg twice daily. Study-level results: Mice gave a clearer picture of TCR sharing than patients did, possibly for HLA-related reasons.

Following extraction, RNA underwent reverse transcription to cDNA, which served as the sequencing template. The table came from immunoSEQ multiplex PCR; TCRdb's copy has only in-frame clones and leaves some out. The sample holds about 270,000 clones, 60% seen once. CDR3 size: 15 residues. V shed 5 bases and J shed 6 bases, with 20 bases lying between them. Per germline, CDR1 GTSNPN and CDR2 SVGIG (reference sequence). The chain combines TRBV30 with TRBJ1-5; weak D call: TRBD1 (6 bases). This clonotype originated in a human donor with alopecia areata. The sequencing used CD4+ T cells sorted from blood, collected between weeks 51 and 54, from a patient treated with tofacitinib. CDR3 sequence: CAWARRGAYGQPQHF. CDR3 nucleotides: TGTGCCTGGGCCCGGCGGGGGGCATACGGTCAGCCCCAGCATTTT.